This entry describes one T cell receptor beta chain. Its antigen is not identified. CDR1 is SGHRS and CDR2 is YFSETQ in the germline V gene. With V trimmed by 1 base and J by 0 bases, 2 bases remained unmatched. The CDR3 runs to 16 residues. The run of the v3.0 immunoSEQ assay was at survey level. The method was immunoSEQ multiplex PCR; TCRdb's version includes in-frame clones alone and lacks a portion of them. This table has approximately 24,000 clones, over 75% appearing once. This sample is part of a study of long-term antiretroviral therapy in people with HIV. Study results and limitations: Pre-ART clonal expansion yielded clones that dominated the repertoire at all time points.

The V and J genes are TRBV5-1 and TRBJ1-1, with TRBD1 matching over 11 bases. Sequencing was performed on unsorted PBMCs, taken 1.1 years before starting antiretroviral therapy. The origin of this receptor is a woman under 40 with HIV. The CDR3 coding sequence is TGCGCCAGCAGCTTGAGGACAGGGGGCATGAACACTGAAGCTTTCTTT. This encodes CASSLRTGGMNTEAFF.